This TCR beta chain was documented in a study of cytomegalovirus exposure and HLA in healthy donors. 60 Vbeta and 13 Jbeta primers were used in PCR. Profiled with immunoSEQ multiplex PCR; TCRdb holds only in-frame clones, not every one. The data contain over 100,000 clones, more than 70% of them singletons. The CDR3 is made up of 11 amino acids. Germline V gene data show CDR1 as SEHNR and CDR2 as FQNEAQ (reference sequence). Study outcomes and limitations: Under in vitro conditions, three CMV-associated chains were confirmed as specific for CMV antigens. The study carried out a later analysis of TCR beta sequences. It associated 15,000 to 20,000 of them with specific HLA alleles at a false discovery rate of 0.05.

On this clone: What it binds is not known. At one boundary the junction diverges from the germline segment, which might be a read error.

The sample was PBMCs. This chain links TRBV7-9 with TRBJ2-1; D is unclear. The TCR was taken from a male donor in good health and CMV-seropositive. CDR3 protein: CASTLIKAEFF. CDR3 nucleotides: TGTGCCAGCACCTTAATTAAGGCGGAGTTCTTC.